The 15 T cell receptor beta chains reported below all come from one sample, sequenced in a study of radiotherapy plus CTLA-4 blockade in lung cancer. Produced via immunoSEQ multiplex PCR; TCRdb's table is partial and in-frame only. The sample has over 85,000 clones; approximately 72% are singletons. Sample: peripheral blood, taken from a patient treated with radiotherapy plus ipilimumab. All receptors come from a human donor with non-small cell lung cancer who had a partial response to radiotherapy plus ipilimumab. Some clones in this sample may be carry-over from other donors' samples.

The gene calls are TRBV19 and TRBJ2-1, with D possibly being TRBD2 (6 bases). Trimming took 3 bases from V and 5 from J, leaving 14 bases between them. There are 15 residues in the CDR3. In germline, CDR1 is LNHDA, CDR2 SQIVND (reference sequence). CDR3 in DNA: TGTGCCAGTAGTATTACCGGGACTGAGCACAATGAGCAGTTCTTC. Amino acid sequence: CASSITGTEHNEQFF.

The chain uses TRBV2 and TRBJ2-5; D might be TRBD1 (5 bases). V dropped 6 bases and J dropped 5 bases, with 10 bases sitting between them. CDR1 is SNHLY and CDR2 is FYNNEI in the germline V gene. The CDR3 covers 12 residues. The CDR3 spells CASRNNRETQYF. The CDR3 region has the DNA TGTGCCAGCAGAAACAACAGGGAGACCCAGTACTTC.

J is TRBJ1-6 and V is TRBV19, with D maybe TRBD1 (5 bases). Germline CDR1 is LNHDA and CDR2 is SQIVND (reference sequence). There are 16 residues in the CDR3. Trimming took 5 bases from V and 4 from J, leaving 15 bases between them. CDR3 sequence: CASSPRRTPYNSPLHF. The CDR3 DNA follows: TGTGCCAGTAGTCCTCGAAGGACACCTTATAATTCACCCCTCCACTTT. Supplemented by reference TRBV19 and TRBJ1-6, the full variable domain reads DGGITQSPKYLFRKEGQNVTLSCEQNLNHDAMYWYRQDPGQGLRLIYYSQIVNDFQKGDIAEGYSVSREKKESFPLTVTSAQKNPTAFYLCASSPRRTPYNSPLHFGNGTRLTVT.

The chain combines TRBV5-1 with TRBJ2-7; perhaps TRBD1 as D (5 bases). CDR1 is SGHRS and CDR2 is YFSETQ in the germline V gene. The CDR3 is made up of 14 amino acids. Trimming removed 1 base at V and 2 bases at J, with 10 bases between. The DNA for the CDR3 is TGCGCCAGCAGCTTGTCGACAGAACCCTACGAGCAGTACTTC. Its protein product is CASSLSTEPYEQYF.

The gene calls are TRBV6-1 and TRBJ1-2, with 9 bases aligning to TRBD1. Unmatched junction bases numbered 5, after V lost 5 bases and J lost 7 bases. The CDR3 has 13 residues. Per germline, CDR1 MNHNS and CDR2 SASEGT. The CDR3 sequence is CASSTTGGSGYTF. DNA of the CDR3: TGTGCCAGCAGTACCACAGGGGGCAGTGGCTACACCTTC.

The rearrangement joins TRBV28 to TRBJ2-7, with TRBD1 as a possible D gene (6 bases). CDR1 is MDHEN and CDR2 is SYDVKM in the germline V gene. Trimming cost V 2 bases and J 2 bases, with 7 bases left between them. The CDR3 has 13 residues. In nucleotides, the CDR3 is TGTGCCAGCAGTTTAGGGGGCCCCTACGAGCAGTACTTC. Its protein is CASSLGGPYEQYF.

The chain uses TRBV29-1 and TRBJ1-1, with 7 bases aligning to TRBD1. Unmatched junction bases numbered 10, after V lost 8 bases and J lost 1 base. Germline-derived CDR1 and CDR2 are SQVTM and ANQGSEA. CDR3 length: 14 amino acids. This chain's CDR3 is CSLNRGGGNTEAFF. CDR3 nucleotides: TGCAGCTTGAACCGAGGGGGCGGGAACACTGAAGCTTTCTTT.

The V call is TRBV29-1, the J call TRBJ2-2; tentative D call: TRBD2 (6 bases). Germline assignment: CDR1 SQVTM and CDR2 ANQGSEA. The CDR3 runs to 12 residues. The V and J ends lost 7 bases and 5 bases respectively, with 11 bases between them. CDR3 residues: CSARGTTGELFF. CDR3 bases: TGCAGCGCACGGGGGACGACCGGGGAGCTGTTTTTT.

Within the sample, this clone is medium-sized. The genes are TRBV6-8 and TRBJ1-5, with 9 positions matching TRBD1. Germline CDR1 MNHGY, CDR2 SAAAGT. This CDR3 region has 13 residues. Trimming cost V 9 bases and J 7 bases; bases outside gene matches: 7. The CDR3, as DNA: TGTGCCAGAAACAGGGGGCTACGGCAGCCCCAGCATTTT. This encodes CARNRGLRQPQHF.

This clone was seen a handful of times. The CDR3: CASSSRDTITDTQYF. CDR3 in DNA: TGTGCCAGCAGCTCCCGGGACACGATCACAGATACGCAGTATTTT. The chain recombines TRBV7-6 with TRBJ2-3; TRBD1 might be the D (6 bases). The CDR3 length is 15 residues. Trimming stripped 4 bases from V and 2 bases from J, with 13 bases between. Germline CDR1 SGHVS, CDR2 FNYEAQ.

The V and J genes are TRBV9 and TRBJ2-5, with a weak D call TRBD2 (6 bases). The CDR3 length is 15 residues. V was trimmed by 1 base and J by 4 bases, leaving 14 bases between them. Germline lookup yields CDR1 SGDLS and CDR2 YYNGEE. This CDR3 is CASSVNLAPGETQYF. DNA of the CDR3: TGTGCCAGCAGCGTAAACCTAGCGCCGGGAGAGACCCAGTACTTC.

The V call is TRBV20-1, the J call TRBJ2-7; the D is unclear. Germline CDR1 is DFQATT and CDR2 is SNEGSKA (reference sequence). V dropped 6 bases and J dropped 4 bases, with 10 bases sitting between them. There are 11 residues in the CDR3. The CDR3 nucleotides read TGCAGTGCGCCCCAGGTTTACGAGCAGTACTTC. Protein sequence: CSAPQVYEQYF.

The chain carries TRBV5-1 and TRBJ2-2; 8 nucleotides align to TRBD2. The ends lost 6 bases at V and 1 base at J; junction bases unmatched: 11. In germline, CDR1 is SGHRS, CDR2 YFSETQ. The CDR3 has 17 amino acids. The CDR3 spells CASKPEPTSGNTGELFF. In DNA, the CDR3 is TGCGCCAGCAAACCGGAACCCACTAGCGGGAACACCGGGGAGCTGTTTTTT.

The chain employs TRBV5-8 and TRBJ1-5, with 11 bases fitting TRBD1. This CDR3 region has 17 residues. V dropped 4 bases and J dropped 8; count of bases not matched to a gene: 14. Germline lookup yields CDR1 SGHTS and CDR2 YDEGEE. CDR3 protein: CASSTGQGVLGSEPQHF. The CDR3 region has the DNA TGTGCCAGCAGCACGGGACAGGGGGTGCTGGGAAGCGAGCCCCAGCATTTT.

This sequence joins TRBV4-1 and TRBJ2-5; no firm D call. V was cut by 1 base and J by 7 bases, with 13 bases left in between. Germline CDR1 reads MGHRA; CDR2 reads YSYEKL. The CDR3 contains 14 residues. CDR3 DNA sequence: TGCGCCAGCAGCCAAGTAGGCCGGGTAGGGACCCAGTACTTC. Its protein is CASSQVGRVGTQYF.